The present T cell receptor (beta chain) was sequenced within a study of blood T cell repertoires in COVID-19. Overall study: The United States, Italy and Spain were the sources of the acute and convalescent COVID-19 samples.

The CDR3 extends over 15 amino acids. Losses at the gene ends were 2 bases for V and 5 bases for J; bases not matched to a gene: 5. Germline V gene sequence: CDR1 SGHTA, CDR2 FQGTGA. This clone has just one count. Authors' methods: From reference gene primer amplification, estimates of nucleated cell counts were derived. Libraries were prepared by immunoSEQ multiplex PCR; TCRdb keeps only in-frame clonotypes and omits some of them. V and J calls and clone size are given by that table; D and trimming were obtained from the DNA. This table holds roughly 28,000 clones, 85% to 90% found once. Sequenced input: peripheral blood. This chain links TRBV7-3 with TRBJ2-1, with 8 nucleotides matching TRBD2. The receptor's source is a human donor with acute or convalescent COVID-19. The donor label of this sample is uncertain. This chain's CDR3 is CASSLPGGLDNEQFF. The CDR3 DNA reads as TGTGCCAGCAGCTTACCGGGAGGGCTTGACAATGAGCAGTTCTTC.